This is a list of T cell receptor beta chains from one sample in a study of cytomegalovirus exposure and HLA in healthy donors. The protocol was immunoSEQ multiplex PCR, while the TCRdb copy is restricted to in-frame clones and leaves out a portion. The sample carries about 220,000 clones, 90% to 95% recorded once. The specimen was PBMCs. These receptors were taken from a young woman in good health and CMV-seronegative. The CDR3 runs from the conserved cysteine through the conserved F or W. D genes are given only for firm matches. Expanded clones are given a class, and other clones once, few, many or no size at all.

d_call: .; clone_size: .; j_call: TRBJ1-5; v_call: TRBV19; cdr3_nt: TGTGCCAGTACCTTTGGGGGGGCGGGAAATCAGCCCCAGCATTTT; cdr3_aa: CASTFGGAGNQPQHF
d_call: TRBD1; clone_size: .; j_call: TRBJ1-1; v_call: TRBV29-1; cdr3_nt: TGCAGCGTCCTACAACGGACAGGGGGATCGCTGGGAAACACTGAAGCTTTCTTT; cdr3_aa: CSVLQRTGGSLGNTEAFF
d_call: TRBD2; clone_size: .; j_call: TRBJ2-5; v_call: TRBV30; cdr3_nt: TGTGCCTGGAGTGGCTCTAGCGGGAGCCAAGAGACCCAGTACTTC; cdr3_aa: CAWSGSSGSQETQYF
d_call: .; clone_size: .; j_call: TRBJ1-6; v_call: TRBV28; cdr3_nt: TGTGCCAGCAGTCCCCCAACAGGGTATAGGTCACCCCTCCACTTT; cdr3_aa: CASSPPTGYRSPLHF
d_call: TRBD1; clone_size: once; j_call: TRBJ1-1; v_call: TRBV30; cdr3_nt: TGTGCCTCTCCGGGACAGGGGAACACTGAAGCTTTCTTT; cdr3_aa: CASPGQGNTEAFF
d_call: TRBD1; clone_size: .; j_call: TRBJ1-1; v_call: TRBV4-1; cdr3_nt: TGCGCCAGCAGCGAAACAGGGGGGGACACTGAAGCTTTCTTT; cdr3_aa: CASSETGGDTEAFF
d_call: TRBD1; clone_size: .; j_call: TRBJ1-1; v_call: TRBV6-5; cdr3_nt: TGTGCCAGCAGTTCAACAGGGGGCTGGGGTATCACTGAAGCTTTCTTT; cdr3_aa: CASSSTGGWGITEAFF
d_call: TRBD1; clone_size: once; j_call: TRBJ2-2; v_call: TRBV18; cdr3_nt: TGTGCCAGCTCACTGGGACAGGTGAACACCGGGGAGCTGTTTTTT; cdr3_aa: CASSLGQVNTGELFF
d_call: .; clone_size: once; j_call: TRBJ2-7; v_call: TRBV7-8; cdr3_nt: TGTGCCAGCAGCTTCATGGGCCCTTCGGAGCAGTACTTC; cdr3_aa: CASSFMGPSEQYF
d_call: .; clone_size: .; j_call: TRBJ1-1; v_call: TRBV6-5; cdr3_nt: TGTGCCAGCAGTTACCAGCGGGGAGACACTGAAGCTTTCTTT; cdr3_aa: CASSYQRGDTEAFF
d_call: .; clone_size: few; j_call: TRBJ1-1; v_call: TRBV5-5; cdr3_nt: TGTGCCAGCAGCTTTAGTCAGGCTAACACTGAAGCTTTCTTT; cdr3_aa: CASSFSQANTEAFF
d_call: TRBD2; clone_size: .; j_call: TRBJ2-7; v_call: TRBV4-1; cdr3_nt: TGCGCCAGCAGCCAGACTAGCGGGAGGGAGCACGAGCAGTACTTC; cdr3_aa: CASSQTSGREHEQYF
d_call: .; clone_size: .; j_call: TRBJ1-1; v_call: TRBV5-1; cdr3_nt: TGCGCCAGCAGCTTGTTGGGACTGGAGAACACTGAAGCTTTCTTT; cdr3_aa: CASSLLGLENTEAFF
d_call: .; clone_size: .; j_call: TRBJ1-2; v_call: TRBV10-1; cdr3_nt: TGCGCCAGCAGTGTTTCGAGGGAGCCCTATGGCTACACCTTC; cdr3_aa: CASSVSREPYGYTF
d_call: .; clone_size: once; j_call: TRBJ2-3; v_call: TRBV28; cdr3_nt: TGTGCCAGCAGTTTCGCGGATACGCAGTATTTT; cdr3_aa: CASSFADTQYF
d_call: TRBD1; clone_size: .; j_call: TRBJ1-1; v_call: TRBV5-5; cdr3_nt: TGTGCCAGCAGCTTTATTGGACAGGGGAACACTGAAGCTTTCTTT; cdr3_aa: CASSFIGQGNTEAFF
d_call: .; clone_size: .; j_call: TRBJ1-3; v_call: TRBV28; cdr3_nt: TGTGCCAGCAGTTTGAAGGGTCTGGCAGGGCGGCGGAGAAACACCATATATTTT; cdr3_aa: CASSLKGLAGRRRNTIYF
d_call: .; clone_size: .; j_call: TRBJ1-1; v_call: TRBV4-1; cdr3_nt: TGCGCCAGCAGCCAACTGGGACCGGAGGGGTGGAACACTGAAGCTTTCTTT; cdr3_aa: CASSQLGPEGWNTEAFF
d_call: .; clone_size: .; j_call: TRBJ1-1; v_call: TRBV10-3; cdr3_nt: TGTGCCATCAGACAGCCTAACACTGAAGCTTTCTTT; cdr3_aa: CAIRQPNTEAFF
d_call: TRBD1; clone_size: .; j_call: TRBJ1-2; v_call: TRBV30; cdr3_nt: TGTGCCTGGAGTGTCCAGGGACAGGGGAACTATGGCTACACCTTC; cdr3_aa: CAWSVQGQGNYGYTF
d_call: TRBD2; clone_size: .; j_call: TRBJ2-2; v_call: TRBV10-1; cdr3_nt: TGCGCCAGCAGCGGACTAGCGGGAGGATTGAACACCGGGGAGCTGTTTTTT; cdr3_aa: CASSGLAGGLNTGELFF
d_call: .; clone_size: once; j_call: TRBJ1-3; v_call: TRBV30; cdr3_nt: TGTGCCTGGAGTGCCCAGTTCTCTGGAAACACCATATATTTT; cdr3_aa: CAWSAQFSGNTIYF
d_call: .; clone_size: .; j_call: TRBJ1-3; v_call: TRBV6-6; cdr3_nt: TGTGCCAGCCAGACTAGCGGGGAGAGCTCTGGAAACACCATATATTTT; cdr3_aa: CASQTSGESSGNTIYF